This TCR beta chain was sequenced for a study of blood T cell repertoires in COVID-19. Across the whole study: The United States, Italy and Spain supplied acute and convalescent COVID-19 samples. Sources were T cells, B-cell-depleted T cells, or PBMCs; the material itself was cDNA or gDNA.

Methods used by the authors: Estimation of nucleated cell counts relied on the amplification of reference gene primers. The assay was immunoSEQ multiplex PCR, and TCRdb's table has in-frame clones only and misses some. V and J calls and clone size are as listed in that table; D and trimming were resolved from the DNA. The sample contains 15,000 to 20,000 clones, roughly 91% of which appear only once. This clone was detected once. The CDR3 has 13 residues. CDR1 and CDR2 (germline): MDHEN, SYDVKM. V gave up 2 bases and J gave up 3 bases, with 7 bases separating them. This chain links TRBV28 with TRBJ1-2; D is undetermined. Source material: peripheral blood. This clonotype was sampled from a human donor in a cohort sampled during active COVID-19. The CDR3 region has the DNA TGTGCCAGCAGTTTAGGAACAGACTATGGCTACACCTTC. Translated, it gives CASSLGTDYGYTF.